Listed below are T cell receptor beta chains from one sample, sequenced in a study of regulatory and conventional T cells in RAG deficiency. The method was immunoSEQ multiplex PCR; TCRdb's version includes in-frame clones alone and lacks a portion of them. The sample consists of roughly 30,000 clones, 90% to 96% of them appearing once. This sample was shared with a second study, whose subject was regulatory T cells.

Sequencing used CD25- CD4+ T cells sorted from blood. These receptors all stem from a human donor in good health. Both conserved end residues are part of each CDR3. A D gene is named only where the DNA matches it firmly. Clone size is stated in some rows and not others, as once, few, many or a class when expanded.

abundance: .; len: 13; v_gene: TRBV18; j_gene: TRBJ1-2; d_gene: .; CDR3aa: CASSLQGGDGYTF; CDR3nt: TGTGCCAGCTCATTACAGGGAGGGGATGGCTACACCTTC
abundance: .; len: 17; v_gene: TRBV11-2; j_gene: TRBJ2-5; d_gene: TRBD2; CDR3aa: CASRSGGGAASGETQYF; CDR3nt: TGTGCCAGCAGGTCTGGCGGGGGGGCCGCTAGTGGCGAGACCCAGTACTTC
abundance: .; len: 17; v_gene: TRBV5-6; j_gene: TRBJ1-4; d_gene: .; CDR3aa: CASSLLKSLGQVEKLFF; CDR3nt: TGTGCCAGCAGCTTATTAAAGTCTCTTGGGCAAGTTGAAAAACTGTTTTTT
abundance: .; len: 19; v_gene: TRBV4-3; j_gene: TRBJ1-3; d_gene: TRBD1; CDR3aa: CASSQEPGQGVISGNTIYF; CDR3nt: TGCGCCAGCAGCCAAGAGCCGGGACAGGGAGTCATATCTGGAAACACCATATATTTT
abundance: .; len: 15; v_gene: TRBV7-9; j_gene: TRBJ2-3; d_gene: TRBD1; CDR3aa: CASSPEQGVTDTQYF; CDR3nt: TGTGCCAGCAGCCCAGAGCAGGGGGTCACAGATACGCAGTATTTT
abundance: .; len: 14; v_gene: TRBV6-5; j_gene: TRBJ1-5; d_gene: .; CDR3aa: CASSQRQGNQPQHF; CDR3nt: TGTGCCAGCAGTCAACGACAGGGCAATCAGCCCCAGCATTTT
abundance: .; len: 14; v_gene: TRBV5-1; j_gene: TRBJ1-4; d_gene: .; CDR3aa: CASSSGSYNEKLFF; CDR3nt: TGCGCCAGCAGCTCGGGTTCCTATAATGAAAAACTGTTTTTT
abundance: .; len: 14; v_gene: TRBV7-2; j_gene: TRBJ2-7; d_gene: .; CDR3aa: CASSQLKGRVGQYF; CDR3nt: TGTGCCAGCAGCCAACTAAAGGGCAGGGTTGGGCAGTACTTC
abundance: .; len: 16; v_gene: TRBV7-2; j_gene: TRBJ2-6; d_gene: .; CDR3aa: CASSLVRSPGANVLTF; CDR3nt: TGTGCCAGCAGCTTAGTACGGTCCCCTGGGGCCAACGTCCTGACTTTC
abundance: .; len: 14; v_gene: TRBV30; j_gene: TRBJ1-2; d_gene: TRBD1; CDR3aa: CAWRAGGGLSGYTF; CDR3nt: TGTGCCTGGAGGGCAGGGGGCGGTCTGAGTGGCTACACCTTC
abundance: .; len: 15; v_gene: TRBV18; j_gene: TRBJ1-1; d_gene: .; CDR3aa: CASSPPGPKNTEAFF; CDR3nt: TGTGCCAGCTCACCACCGGGGCCGAAGAACACTGAAGCTTTCTTT
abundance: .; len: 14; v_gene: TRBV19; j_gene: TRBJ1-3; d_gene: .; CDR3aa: CASSIGSAGNTIYF; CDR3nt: TGTGCCAGTAGTATAGGGAGTGCTGGAAACACCATATATTTT
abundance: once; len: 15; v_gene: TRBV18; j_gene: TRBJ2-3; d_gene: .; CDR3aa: CASSPNSGSTDTQYF; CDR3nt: TGTGCCAGCTCACCCAATAGCGGTAGCACAGATACGCAGTATTTT
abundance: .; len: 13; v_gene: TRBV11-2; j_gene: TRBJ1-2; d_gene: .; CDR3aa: CASSRDGLDGYTF; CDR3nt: TGTGCCAGCAGCCGCGATGGACTCGACGGCTACACCTTC
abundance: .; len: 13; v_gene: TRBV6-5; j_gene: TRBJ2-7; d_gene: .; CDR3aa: CASRATGSHEQYF; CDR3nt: TGTGCCAGCAGAGCCACAGGGTCCCACGAGCAGTACTTC
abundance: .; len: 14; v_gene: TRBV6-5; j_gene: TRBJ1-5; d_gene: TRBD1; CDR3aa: CASSFGQGNQPQHF; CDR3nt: TGTGCCAGCAGTTTCGGACAGGGCAATCAGCCCCAGCATTTT
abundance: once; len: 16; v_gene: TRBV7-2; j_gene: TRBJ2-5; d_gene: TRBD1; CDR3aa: CASSSIRTGGWETQYF; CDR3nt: TGTGCCAGCAGCTCGATCAGGACAGGGGGTTGGGAGACCCAGTACTTC
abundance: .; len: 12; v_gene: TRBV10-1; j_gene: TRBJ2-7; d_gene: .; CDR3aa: CASSQGSYEQYF; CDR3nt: TGCGCCAGCAGCCAGGGTAGTTACGAGCAGTACTTC
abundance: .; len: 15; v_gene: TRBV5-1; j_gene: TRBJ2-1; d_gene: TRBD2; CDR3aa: CASSREVLSYNEQFF; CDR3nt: TGCGCCAGCAGCCGGGAGGTCCTCTCCTACAATGAGCAGTTCTTC
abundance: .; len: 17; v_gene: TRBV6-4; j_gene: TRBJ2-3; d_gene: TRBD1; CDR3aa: CASSDSIYRGRSDTQYF; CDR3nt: TGTGCCAGCAGTGACTCCATATACAGGGGGCGTTCAGATACGCAGTATTTT
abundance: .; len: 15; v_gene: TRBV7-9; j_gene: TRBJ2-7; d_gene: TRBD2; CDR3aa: CASSSGLAGANEQYF; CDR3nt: TGTGCCAGCAGCTCGGGACTAGCGGGAGCGAACGAGCAGTACTTC
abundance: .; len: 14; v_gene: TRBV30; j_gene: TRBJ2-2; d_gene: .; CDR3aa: CAGDQMGQVGELFF; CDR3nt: TGTGCCGGGGATCAGATGGGGCAGGTCGGGGAGCTGTTTTTT
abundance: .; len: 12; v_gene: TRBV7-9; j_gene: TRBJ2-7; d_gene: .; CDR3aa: CASSLASTEQYF; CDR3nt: TGTGCCAGCAGCTTAGCATCGACTGAGCAGTACTTC
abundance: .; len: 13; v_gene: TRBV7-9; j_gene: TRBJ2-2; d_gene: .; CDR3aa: CASSFANTGELFF; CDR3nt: TGTGCCAGCAGCTTCGCGAACACCGGGGAGCTGTTTTTT
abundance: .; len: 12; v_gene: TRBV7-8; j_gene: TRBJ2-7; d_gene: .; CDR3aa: CASSHLGYEQYF; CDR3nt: TGTGCCAGCAGCCACCTCGGCTACGAGCAGTACTTC
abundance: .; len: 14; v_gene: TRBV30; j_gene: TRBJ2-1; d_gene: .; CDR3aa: CAWSMDSTNKGQFF; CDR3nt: TGTGCCTGGAGTATGGACAGCACCAACAAGGGGCAGTTCTTC
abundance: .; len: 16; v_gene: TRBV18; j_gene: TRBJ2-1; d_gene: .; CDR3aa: CASSPYPSAKSNEQFF; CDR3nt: TGTGCCAGCTCACCTTACCCTAGCGCCAAGAGCAATGAGCAGTTCTTC
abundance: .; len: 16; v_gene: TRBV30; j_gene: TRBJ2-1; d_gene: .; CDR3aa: CAWSVKLQGRFNEQFF; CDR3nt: TGTGCCTGGAGTGTAAAATTACAGGGCCGATTCAATGAGCAGTTCTTC
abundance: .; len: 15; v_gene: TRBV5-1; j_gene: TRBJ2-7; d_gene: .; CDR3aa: CASSSSPTSAYEQYF; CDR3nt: TGCGCCAGCAGCTCGTCCCCAACCAGTGCCTACGAGCAGTACTTC